This record concerns one T cell receptor (beta chain) sequence. CDR3 length equals 19 residues. With 2 bases clipped from V and 0 bases from J, the junction kept 14 bases outside the gene matches. Per germline, CDR1 ENHRY and CDR2 SYGVKD. About 0.5 to 1 ug RNA was reverse transcribed with random hexamers. The CDR3 of TCR beta was amplified by immunoSEQ multiplex PCR across 54 Vbeta and 13 Jbeta. A single record per CDR3 protein comes from TCRdb applying MiXCR to the immunoSEQ multiplex PCR reads. The sample shows some 160,000 distinct CDR3 sequences, approximately 96% of them seen only once. The data originate from a study of CD8 T cells in Susac syndrome.

Sample: CD8+ T cells from PBMCs. The source is a human donor with multiple sclerosis. The V call is TRBV10-3, the J call TRBJ2-3, with TRBD2 matching over 7 bases. This CDR3 is CAISEGLAESFTSTDTQYF. Here the CDR3 DNA reads TGTGCCATCAGTGAGGGGCTAGCGGAGAGTTTCACTAGCACAGATACGCAGTATTTT.